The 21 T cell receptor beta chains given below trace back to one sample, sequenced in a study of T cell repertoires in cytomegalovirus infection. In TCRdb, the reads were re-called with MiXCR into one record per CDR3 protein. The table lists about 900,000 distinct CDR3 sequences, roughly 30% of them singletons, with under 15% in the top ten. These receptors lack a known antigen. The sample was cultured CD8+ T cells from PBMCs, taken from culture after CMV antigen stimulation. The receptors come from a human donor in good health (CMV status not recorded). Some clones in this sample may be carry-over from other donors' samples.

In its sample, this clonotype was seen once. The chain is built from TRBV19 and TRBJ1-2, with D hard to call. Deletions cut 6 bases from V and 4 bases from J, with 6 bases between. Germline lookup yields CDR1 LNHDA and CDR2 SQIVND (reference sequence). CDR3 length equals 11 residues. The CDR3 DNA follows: TGTGCCAGTAGAGTCGCCTATGGCTACACCTTC. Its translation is CASRVAYGYTF.

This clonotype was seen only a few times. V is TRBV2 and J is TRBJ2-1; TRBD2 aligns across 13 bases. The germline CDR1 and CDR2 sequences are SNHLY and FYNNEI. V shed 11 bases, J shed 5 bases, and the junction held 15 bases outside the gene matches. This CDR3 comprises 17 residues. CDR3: CAGRIRTSGGPNNEQFF. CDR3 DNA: TGTGCCGGACGAATCCGGACTAGCGGGGGCCCTAACAATGAGCAGTTCTTC.

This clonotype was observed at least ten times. The CDR3 spells CASSFYPGHEQFF. In nucleotides, the CDR3 is TGTGCCAGCAGTTTTTATCCGGGCCATGAGCAGTTCTTC. This rearrangement joins TRBV28 to TRBJ2-1; D is unresolved. Germline V gene sequence: CDR1 MDHEN, CDR2 SYDVKM. The CDR3 consists of 13 residues. V lost 3 bases to trimming and J lost 8 bases, with 11 bases between them.

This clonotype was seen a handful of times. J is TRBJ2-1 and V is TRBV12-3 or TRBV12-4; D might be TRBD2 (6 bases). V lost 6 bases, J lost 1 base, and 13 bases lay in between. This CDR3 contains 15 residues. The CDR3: CASRHSGSSYNEQFF. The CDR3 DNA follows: TGTGCCAGCAGGCATAGCGGCTCATCCTACAATGAGCAGTTCTTC.

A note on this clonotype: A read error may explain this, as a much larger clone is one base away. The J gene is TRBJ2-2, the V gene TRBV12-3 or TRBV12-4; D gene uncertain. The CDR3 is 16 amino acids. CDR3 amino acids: CVSRGDRSLNTGELFF. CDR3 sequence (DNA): TGTGTCAGCAGAGGTGACCGGAGCCTTAACACCGGGGAGCTGTTTTTT.

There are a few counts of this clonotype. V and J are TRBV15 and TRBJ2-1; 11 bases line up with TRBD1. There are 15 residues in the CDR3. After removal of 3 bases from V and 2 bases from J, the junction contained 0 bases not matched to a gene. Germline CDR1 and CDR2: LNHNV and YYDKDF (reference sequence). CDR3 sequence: CATSRGQGAYNEQFF. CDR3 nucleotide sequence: TGTGCCACCAGCAGGGGACAGGGGGCCTACAATGAGCAGTTCTTC. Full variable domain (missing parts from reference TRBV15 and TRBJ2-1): DAMVIQNPRYQVTQFGKPVTLSCSQTLNHNVMYWYQQKSSQAPKLLFHYYDKDFNNEADTPDNFQSRRPNTSFCFLDIRSPGLGDTAMYLCATSRGQGAYNEQFFGPGTRLTVL.

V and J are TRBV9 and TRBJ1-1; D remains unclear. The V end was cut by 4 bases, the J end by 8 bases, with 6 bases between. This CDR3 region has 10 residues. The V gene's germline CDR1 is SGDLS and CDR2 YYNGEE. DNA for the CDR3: TGTGCCAGCAGCACGCGGGAAGCTTTCTTT. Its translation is CASSTREAFF.

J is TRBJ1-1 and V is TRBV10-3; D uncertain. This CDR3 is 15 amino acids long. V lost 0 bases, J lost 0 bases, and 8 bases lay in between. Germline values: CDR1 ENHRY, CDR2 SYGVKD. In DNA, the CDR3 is TGTGCCATCAGTGAGTCGAGAGCTATGAACACTGAAGCTTTCTTT. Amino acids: CAISESRAMNTEAFF.

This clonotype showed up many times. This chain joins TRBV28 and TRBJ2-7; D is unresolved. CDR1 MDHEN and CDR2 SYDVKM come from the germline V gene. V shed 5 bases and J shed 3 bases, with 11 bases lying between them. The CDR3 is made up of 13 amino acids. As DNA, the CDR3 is TGTGCCAGCAGTGGCCAACACCTCTACGAGCAGTACGTC. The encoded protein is CASSGQHLYEQYV.

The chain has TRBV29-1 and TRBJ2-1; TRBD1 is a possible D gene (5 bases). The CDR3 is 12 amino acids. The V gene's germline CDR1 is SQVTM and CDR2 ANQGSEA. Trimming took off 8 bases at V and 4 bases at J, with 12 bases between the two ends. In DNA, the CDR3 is TGCAGCTCCCTAAGGGGATACAATGAGCAGTTCTTC. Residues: CSSLRGYNEQFF.

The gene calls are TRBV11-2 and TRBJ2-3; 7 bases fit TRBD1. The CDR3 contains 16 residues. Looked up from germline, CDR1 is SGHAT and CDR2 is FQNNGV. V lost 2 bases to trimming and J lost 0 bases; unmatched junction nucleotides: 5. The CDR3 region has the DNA TGTGCCAGCAGCTTATGGACAGGACAAAGCACAGATACGCAGTATTTT. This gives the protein CASSLWTGQSTDTQYF.

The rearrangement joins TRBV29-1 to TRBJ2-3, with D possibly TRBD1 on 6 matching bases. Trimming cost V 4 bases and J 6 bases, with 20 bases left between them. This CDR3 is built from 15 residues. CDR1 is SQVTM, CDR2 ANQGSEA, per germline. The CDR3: CSVATDRTHGDTQYF. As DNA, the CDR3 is TGCAGCGTTGCTACCGACAGGACCCACGGGGATACGCAGTATTTT.

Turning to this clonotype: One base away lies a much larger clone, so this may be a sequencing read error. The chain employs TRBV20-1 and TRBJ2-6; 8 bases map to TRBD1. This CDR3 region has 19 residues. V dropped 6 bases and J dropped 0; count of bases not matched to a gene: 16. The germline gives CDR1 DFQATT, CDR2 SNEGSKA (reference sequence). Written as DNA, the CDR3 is TGCAGTGCGTCAGACCCACAGGGGGGCTCCCACTCTGGGGCCAACGTCCTGACTTTC. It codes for CSASDPQGGSHSGANVLTF.

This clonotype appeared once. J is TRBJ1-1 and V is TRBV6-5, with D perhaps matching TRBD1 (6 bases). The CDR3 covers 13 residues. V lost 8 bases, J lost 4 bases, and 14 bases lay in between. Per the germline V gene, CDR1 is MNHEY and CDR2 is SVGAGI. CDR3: CASGLTGTTEAFF. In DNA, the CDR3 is TGTGCCAGCGGCCTAACAGGGACCACTGAAGCTTTCTTT.

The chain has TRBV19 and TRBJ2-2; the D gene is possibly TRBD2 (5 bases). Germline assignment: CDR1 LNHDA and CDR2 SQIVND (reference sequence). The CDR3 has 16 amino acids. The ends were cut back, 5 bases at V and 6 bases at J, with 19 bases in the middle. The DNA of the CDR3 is TGTGCCAGTAGTTCAAGCCCACCGGGGTGGCCCGGGGAGCTGTTTTTT. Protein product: CASSSSPPGWPGELFF.

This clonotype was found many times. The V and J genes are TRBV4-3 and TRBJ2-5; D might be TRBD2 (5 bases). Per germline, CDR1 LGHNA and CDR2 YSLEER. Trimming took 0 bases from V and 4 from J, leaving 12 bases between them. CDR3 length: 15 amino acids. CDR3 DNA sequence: TGCGCCAGCAGCCAAGATTTGGGGAGTCGAGAGACCCAGTACTTC. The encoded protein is CASSQDLGSRETQYF.

The CDR3 nucleotides are TGTGCCACCGAGAGGCGCGGGGGCGGGGGTGAGCAGTTCTTC. It is translated as CATERRGGGGEQFF. V and J are TRBV24-1 and TRBJ2-1; D perhaps matches TRBD2 (7 bases). This CDR3 is built from 14 residues. Germline V lookup: CDR1 KGHDR, CDR2 SFDVKD. V was clipped by 9 bases and J by 9 bases, with 20 bases between them.

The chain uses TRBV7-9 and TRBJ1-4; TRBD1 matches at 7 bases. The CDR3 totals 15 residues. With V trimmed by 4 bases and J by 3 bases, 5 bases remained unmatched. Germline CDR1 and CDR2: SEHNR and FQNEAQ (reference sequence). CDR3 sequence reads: CASSSPTGPNEKLFF. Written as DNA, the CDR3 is TGTGCCAGCAGCTCTCCGACAGGGCCTAATGAAAAACTGTTTTTT. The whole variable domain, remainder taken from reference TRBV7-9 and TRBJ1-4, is DTGVSQNPRHKITKRGQNVTFRCDPISEHNRLYWYRQTLGQGPEFLTYFQNEAQLEKSRLLSDRFSAERPKGSFSTLEIQRTEQGDSAMYLCASSSPTGPNEKLFFGSGTQLSVL.

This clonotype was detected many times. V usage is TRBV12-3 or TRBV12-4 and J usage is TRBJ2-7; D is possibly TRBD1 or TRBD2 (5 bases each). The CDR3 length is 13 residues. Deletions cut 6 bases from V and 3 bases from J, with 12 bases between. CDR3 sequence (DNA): TGTGCCAGCAGCCCCCGGGACCGCTACGAGCAGTACTTC. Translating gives CASSPRDRYEQYF.

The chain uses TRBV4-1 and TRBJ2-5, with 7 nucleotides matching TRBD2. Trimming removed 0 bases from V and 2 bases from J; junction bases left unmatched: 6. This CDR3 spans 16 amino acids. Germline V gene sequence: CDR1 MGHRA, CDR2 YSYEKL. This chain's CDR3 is CASSQETVGGQETQYF. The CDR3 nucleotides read TGCGCCAGCAGCCAAGAAACTGTGGGGGGGCAAGAGACCCAGTACTTC.

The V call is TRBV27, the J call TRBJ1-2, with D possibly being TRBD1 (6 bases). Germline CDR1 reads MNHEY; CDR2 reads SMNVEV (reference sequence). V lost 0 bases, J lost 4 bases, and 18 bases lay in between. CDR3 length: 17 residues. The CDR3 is CASSLSRNTGSLYGYTF. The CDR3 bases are TGTGCCAGCAGTTTATCCCGCAATACAGGGTCTCTCTATGGCTACACCTTC.